The entry below describes one T cell receptor beta chain. Germline lookup yields CDR1 MDHEN and CDR2 SYDVKM. The CDR3 loop spans 14 amino acids. Deletions cut 5 bases from V and 5 bases from J, with 13 bases between. Using immunoSEQ multiplex PCR, the repertoire was profiled, and TCRdb retains in-frame clones only, with some absent. The sample holds approximately 76,000 clones, around 97% seen once. This record belongs to a study of technical replicates of blood from a few donors. What was sequenced was T cells isolated from PBMCs. This receptor was obtained from a human donor in good health. V usage is TRBV28 and J usage is TRBJ1-5; D is unclear. The CDR3 protein is CASSPPGVDQPQHF. The CDR3 region has the DNA TGTGCCAGCAGTCCTCCCGGGGTAGATCAGCCCCAGCATTTT.